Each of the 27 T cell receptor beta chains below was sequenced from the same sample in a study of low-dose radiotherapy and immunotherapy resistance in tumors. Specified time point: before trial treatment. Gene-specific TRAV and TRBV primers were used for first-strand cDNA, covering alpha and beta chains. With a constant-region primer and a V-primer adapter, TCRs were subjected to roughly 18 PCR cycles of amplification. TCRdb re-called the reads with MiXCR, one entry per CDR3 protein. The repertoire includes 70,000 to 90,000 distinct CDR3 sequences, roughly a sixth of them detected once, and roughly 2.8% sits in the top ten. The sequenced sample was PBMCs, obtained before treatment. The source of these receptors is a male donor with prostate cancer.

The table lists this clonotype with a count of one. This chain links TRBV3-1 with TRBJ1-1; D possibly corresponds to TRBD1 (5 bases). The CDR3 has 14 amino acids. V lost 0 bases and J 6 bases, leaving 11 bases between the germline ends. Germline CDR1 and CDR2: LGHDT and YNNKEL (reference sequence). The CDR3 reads CASSQEYKGSEAFF. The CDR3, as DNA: TGTGCCAGCAGCCAAGAATATAAGGGGTCTGAAGCTTTCTTT.

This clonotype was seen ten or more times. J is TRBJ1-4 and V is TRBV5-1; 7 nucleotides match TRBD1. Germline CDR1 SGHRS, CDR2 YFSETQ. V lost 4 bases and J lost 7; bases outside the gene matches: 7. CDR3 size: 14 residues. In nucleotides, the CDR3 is TGCGCCAGCAGCCGACAGGGTGGCGTTGAAAAACTGTTTTTT. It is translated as CASSRQGGVEKLFF.

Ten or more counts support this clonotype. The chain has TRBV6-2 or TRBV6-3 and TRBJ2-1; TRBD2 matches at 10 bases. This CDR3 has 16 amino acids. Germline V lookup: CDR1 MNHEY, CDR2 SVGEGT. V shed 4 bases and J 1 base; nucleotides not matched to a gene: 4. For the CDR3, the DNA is TGTGCCAGCAGTTTCATAGCGGGGGGTTCCTACAATGAGCAGTTCTTC. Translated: CASSFIAGGSYNEQFF.

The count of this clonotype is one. The DNA for the CDR3 is TGCACCAGCAGCCAAGCCCAATCGACTAGCGGGGGGGCAGATACGCAGTATTTT. This codes for CTSSQAQSTSGGADTQYF. The gene calls are TRBV1 and TRBJ2-3; TRBD2, the table's D call, lacks a check against the DNA. TRBV1 is flagged as a pseudogene. The CDR3 spans 18 residues.

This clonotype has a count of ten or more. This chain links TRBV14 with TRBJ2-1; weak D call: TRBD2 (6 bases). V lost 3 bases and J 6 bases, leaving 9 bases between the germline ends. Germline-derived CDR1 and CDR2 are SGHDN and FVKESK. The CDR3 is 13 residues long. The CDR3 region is CASSQTSFNEQFF. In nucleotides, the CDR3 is TGTGCCAGCAGCCAGACTAGTTTCAATGAGCAGTTCTTC. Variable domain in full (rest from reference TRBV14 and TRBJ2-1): EAGVTQFPSHSVIEKGQTVTLRCDPISGHDNLYWYRRVMGKEIKFLLHFVKESKQDESGMPNNRFLAERTGGTYSTLKVQPAELEDSGVYFCASSQTSFNEQFFGPGTRLTVL.

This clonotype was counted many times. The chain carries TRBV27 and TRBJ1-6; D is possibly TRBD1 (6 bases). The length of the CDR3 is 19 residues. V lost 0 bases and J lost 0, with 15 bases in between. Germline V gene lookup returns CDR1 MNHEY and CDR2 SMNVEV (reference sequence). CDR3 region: CASSLSPGQTNSYNSPLHF. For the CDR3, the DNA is TGTGCCAGCAGTTTATCTCCCGGACAGACTAACTCCTATAATTCACCCCTCCACTTT.

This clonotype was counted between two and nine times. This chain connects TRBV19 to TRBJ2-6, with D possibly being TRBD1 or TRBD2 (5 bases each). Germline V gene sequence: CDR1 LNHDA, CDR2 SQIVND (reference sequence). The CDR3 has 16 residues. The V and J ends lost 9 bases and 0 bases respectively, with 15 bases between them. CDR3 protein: CASTLLGDSGANVLTF. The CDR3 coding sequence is TGTGCCAGCACTCTTCTGGGGGACTCTGGGGCCAACGTCCTGACTTTC.

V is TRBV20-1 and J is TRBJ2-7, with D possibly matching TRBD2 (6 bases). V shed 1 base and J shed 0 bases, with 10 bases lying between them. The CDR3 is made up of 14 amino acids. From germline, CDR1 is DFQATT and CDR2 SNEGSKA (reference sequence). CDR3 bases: TGCAGTGCTAGAGGGAGGGATTCCTCCTACGAGCAGTACTTC. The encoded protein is CSARGRDSSYEQYF.

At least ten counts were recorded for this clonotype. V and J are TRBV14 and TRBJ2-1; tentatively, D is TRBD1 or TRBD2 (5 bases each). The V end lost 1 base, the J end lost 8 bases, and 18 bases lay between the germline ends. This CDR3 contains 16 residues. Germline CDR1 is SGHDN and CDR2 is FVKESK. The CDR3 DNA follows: TGTGCCAGCAGCCAAGGCCGGGACGGCTGGCTCTATGAGCAGTTCTTC. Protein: CASSQGRDGWLYEQFF.

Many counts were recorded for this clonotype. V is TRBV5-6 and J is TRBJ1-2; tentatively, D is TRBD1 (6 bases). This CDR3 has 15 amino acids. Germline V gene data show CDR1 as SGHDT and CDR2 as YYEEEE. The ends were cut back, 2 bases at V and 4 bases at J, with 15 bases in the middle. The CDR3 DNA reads TGTGCCAGCAGCTTCACCTACAGGGCCGTCTATGGCTACACCTTC. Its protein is CASSFTYRAVYGYTF.

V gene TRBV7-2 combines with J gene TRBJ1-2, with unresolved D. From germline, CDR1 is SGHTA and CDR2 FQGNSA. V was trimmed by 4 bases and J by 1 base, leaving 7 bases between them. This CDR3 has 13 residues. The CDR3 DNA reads TGTGCCAGCAGCTGGACCGTTAACTATGGCTACACCTTC. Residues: CASSWTVNYGYTF. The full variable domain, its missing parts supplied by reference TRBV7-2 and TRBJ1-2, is GAGVSQSPSNKVTEKGKDVELRCDPISGHTALYWYRQSLGQGLEFLIYFQGNSAPDKSGLPSDRFSAERTGGSVSTLTIQRTQQEDSAVYLCASSWTVNYGYTFGSGTRLTVV.

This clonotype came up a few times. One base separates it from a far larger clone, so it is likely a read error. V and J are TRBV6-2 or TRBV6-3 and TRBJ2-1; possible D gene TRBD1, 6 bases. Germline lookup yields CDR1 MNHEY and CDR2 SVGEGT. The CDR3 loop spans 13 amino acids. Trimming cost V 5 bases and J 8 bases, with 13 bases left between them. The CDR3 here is CASSEGELDEQFF. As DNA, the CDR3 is TGTGCCAGCAGTGAGGGGGAGTTGGATGAGCAGTTCTTC.

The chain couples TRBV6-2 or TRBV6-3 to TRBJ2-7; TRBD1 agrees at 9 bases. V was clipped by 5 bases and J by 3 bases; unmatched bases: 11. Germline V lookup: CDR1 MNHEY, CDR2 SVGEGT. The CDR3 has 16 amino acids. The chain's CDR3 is CASSPPTGTGNYEQYF. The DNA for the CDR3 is TGTGCCAGCAGTCCCCCTACCGGGACAGGGAACTACGAGCAGTACTTC.

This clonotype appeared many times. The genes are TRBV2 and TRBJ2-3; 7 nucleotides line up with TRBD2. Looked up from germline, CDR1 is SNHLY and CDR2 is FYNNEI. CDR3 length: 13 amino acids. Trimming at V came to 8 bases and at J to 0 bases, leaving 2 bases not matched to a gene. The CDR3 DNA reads TGTGCCAGCCCGGGACTAAGCACAGATACGCAGTATTTT. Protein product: CASPGLSTDTQYF.

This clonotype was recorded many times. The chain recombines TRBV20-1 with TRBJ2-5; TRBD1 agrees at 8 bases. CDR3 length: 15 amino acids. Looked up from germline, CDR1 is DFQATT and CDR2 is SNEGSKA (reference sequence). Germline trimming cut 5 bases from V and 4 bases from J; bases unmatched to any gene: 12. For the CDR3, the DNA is TGCAGTGCTGGGACAGGTCTCAGCAGGGGAGAGACCCAGTACTTC. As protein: CSAGTGLSRGETQYF.

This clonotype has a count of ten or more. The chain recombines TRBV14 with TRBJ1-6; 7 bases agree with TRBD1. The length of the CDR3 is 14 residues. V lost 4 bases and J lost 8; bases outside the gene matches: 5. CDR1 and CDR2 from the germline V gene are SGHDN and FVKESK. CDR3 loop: CASSLGQEHSPLHF. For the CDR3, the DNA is TGTGCCAGCAGCCTCGGACAGGAACATTCACCCCTCCACTTT.

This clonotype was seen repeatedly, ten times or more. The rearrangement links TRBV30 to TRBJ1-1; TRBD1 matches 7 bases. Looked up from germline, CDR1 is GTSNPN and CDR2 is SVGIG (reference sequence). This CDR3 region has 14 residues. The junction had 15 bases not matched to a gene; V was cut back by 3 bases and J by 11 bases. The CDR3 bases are TGTGCCTGGAGCCTCAGGGGGATCGGAGTGGGTGCTTTCTTT. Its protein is CAWSLRGIGVGAFF. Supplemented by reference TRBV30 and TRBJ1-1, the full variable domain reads SQTIHQWPATLVQPVGSPLSLECTVEGTSNPNLYWYRQAAGRGLQLLFYSVGIGQISSEVPQNLSASRPQDRQFILSSKKLLLSDSGFYLCAWSLRGIGVGAFFGQGTRLTVV.

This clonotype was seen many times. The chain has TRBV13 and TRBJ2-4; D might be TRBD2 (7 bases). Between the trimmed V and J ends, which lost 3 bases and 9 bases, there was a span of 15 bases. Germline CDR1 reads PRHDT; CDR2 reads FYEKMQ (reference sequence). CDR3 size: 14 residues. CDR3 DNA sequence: TGTGCCAGCAGCTTTGGGGGGGGCAGCGGCATTCAGTACTTC. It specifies CASSFGGGSGIQYF.

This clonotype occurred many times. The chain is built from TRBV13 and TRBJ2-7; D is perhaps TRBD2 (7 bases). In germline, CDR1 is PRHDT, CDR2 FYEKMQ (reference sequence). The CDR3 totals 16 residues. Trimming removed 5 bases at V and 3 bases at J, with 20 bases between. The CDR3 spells CASSRRRGGTNYEQYF. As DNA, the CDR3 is TGTGCCAGCAGCCGGAGGAGGGGGGGCACAAACTACGAGCAGTACTTC.

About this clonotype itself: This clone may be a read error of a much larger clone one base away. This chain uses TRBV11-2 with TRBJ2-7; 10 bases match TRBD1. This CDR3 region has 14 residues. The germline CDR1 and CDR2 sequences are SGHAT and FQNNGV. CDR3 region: CASSLVGQGYERYF. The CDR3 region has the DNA TGTGCCAGCAGCTTAGTGGGACAGGGGTACGAGCGGTACTTC.

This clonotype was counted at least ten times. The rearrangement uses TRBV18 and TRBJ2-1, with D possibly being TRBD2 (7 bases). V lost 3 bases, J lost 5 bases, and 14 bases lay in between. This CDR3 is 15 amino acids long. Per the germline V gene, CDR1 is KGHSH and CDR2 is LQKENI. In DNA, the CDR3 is TGTGCCAGCTCACCGGGGGGGACAAGCAACAATGAGCAGTTCTTC. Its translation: CASSPGGTSNNEQFF.

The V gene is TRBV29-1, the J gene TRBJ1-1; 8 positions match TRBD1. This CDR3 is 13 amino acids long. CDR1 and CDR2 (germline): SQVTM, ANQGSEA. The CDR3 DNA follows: TGCGGCGGACTACAGGGGGGGAACACTGAAGCTTTCTTT. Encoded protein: CGGLQGGNTEAFF. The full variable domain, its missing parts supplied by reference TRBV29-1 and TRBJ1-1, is SAVISQKPSRDICQRGTSLTIQCQVDSQVTMMFWYRQQPGQSLTLIATANQGSEATYESGFVIDKFPISRPNLTFSTLTVSNMSPEDSSIYLCGGLQGGNTEAFFGQGTRLTVV.

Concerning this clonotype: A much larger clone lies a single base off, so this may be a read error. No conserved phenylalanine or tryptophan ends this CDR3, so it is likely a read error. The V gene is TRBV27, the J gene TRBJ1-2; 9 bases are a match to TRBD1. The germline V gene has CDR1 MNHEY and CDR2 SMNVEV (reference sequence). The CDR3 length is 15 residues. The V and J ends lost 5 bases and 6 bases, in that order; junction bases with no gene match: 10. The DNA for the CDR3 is TGTGCCAGCAGTCCCCCCGGGACAGGGCGGAATGGCTACACCGTC. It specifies CASSPPGTGRNGYTV.

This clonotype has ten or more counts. For the CDR3, the DNA is TGTGCCAGCAGTTTATGGACCGGGACTAGGGCGGTCTACGAGCAGTACTTC. Translating gives CASSLWTGTRAVYEQYF. The rearrangement joins TRBV12-3 or TRBV12-4 to TRBJ2-7; 8 positions match TRBD2. There are 17 residues in the CDR3. Losses at the gene ends were 2 bases for V and 3 bases for J; bases not matched to a gene: 12.

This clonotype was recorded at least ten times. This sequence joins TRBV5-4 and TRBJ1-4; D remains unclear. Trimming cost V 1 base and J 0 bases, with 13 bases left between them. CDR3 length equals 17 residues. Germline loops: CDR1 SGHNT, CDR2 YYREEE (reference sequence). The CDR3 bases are TGTGCCAGCAGCTTGACAGAATCGCCCTCAACTAATGAAAAACTGTTTTTT. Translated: CASSLTESPSTNEKLFF.

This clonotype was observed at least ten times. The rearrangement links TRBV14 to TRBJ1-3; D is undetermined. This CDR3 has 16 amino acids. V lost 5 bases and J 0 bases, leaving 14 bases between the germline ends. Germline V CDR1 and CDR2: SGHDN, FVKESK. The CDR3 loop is CASSTQATDSGNTIYF. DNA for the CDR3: TGTGCCAGCAGCACGCAAGCCACAGACTCTGGAAACACCATATATTTT.

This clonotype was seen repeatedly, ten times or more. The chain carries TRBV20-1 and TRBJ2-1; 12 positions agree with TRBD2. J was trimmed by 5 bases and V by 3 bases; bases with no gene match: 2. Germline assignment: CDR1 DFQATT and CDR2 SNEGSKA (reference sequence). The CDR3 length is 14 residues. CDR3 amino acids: CSASRTSGNNEQFF. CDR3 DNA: TGCAGTGCTAGCCGGACTAGCGGGAACAATGAGCAGTTCTTC.